This T cell receptor (beta chain) was captured by sequencing in a study of T cell repertoires in cytomegalovirus infection. General study points: People with CMV and the relevant HLA were identified by cumulative public TCR beta family frequency.

For this clonotype: Its cognate antigen is unknown.

TCRdb re-derived calls from the reads in MiXCR, one entry per CDR3 protein. This table holds roughly 230,000 distinct CDR3 sequences, about 20% found once. The CDR3 length is 12 residues. In germline, CDR1 is SNHLY, CDR2 FYNNEI. The V and J ends lost 8 bases and 3 bases, in that order; junction bases with no gene match: 0. The chain combines TRBV2 with TRBJ2-7; TRBD2 agrees at 11 bases. The sequencing sample was made of CD8+ T cells from PBMCs. This clonotype was obtained from a human donor in good health (CMV status not recorded). Some clones in this sample may be carry-over from other donors' samples. Here the CDR3 reads CASGTSGYEQYF. The CDR3 DNA follows: TGTGCCAGCGGGACTAGCGGCTACGAGCAGTACTTC.